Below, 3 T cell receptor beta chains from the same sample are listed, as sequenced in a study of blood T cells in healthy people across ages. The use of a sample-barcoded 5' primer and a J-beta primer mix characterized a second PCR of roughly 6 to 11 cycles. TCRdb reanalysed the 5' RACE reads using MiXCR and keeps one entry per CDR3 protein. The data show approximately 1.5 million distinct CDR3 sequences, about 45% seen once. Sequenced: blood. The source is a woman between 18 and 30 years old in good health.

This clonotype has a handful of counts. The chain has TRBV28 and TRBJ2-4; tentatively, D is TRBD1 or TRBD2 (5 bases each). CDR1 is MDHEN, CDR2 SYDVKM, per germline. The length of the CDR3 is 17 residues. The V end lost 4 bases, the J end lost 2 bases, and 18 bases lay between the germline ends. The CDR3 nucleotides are TGTGCCAGCAGTTCCCAAAGGGGACGAGAATCCAAAAACATTCAGTACTTC. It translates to CASSSQRGRESKNIQYF.

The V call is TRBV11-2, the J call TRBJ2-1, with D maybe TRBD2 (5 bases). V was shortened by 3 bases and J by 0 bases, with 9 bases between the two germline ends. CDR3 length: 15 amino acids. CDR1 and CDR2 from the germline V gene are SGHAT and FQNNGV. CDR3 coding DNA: TGTGCCAGCAGCTTCTCGCGGGCCTCCTACAATGAGCAGTTCTTC. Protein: CASSFSRASYNEQFF.

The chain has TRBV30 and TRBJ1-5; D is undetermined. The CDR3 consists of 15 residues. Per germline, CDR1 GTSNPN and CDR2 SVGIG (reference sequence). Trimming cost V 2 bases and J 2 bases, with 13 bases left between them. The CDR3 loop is CAWSRSITRNQPQHF. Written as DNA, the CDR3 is TGTGCCTGGAGTCGAAGCATTACCCGCAATCAGCCCCAGCATTTT.